The rows below give T cell receptor beta chains drawn from one sample of a study of cytomegalovirus exposure and HLA in healthy donors. Some clones are missing from TCRdb's copy, which holds only in-frame ones; the method was immunoSEQ multiplex PCR. Among approximately 130,000 clones listed, around 70% were seen once. Material for sequencing was PBMCs. These receptors were obtained from an older woman in good health and CMV-seropositive. The CDR3 runs from the conserved cysteine through the conserved F or W. The D gene is left open where the match is weak. Clone size, where shown, is once, few, many, or a class for clones that have expanded.

TRBV2	TRBJ1-2	-	-	CASSGQGHSF	TGTGCCAGCAGTGGGCAAGGTCACAGCTTC
TRBV5-6	TRBJ1-3	-	-	CASSLARGNTIYF	TGTGCCAGCAGCTTGGCCCGGGGAAACACCATATATTTT
TRBV5-1	TRBJ1-1	-	-	CASSLVQGGDGAFF	TGCGCCAGCAGCTTGGTTCAGGGCGGGGATGGAGCTTTCTTT
TRBV6-6	TRBJ2-1	-	-	CASSIVRGEQFF	TGTGCCAGCAGTATAGTGAGAGGTGAGCAGTTCTTC
TRBV10-3	TRBJ2-7	-	-	CAISENVVRPYEQYF	TGTGCCATCAGTGAGAACGTAGTCAGGCCTTACGAGCAGTACTTC
TRBV5-4	TRBJ2-1	-	TRBD2	CASSSSGGSYNEQFF	TGTGCCAGCAGCAGTAGCGGGGGCTCCTACAATGAGCAGTTCTTC
TRBV5-1	TRBJ2-1	-	-	CASSKPAAVHEQFF	TGCGCCAGCAGCAAACCCGCAGCGGTCCATGAGCAGTTCTTC
TRBV11-2	TRBJ2-7	-	-	CASSTQGSYEQYF	TGTGCCAGCAGCACACAGGGTTCCTACGAGCAGTACTTC
TRBV5-6	TRBJ1-3	-	-	CASSRGWGTSGNTIYF	TGTGCCAGCAGCCGGGGGTGGGGCACCTCTGGAAACACCATATATTTT
TRBV6-5	TRBJ1-2	-	-	CASRTPTREDYGYTF	TGTGCCAGCAGAACCCCCACCCGGGAGGACTATGGCTACACCTTC
TRBV19	TRBJ1-1	-	-	CASSIVRGRTEAFF	TGTGCCAGTAGTATAGTCAGGGGTCGGACTGAAGCTTTCTTT
TRBV5-1	TRBJ2-7	-	TRBD2	CASPGGGYEQYF	TGCGCCAGCCCCGGGGGGGGGTACGAGCAGTACTTC
TRBV6-6	TRBJ1-1	-	-	CASSPLGGANTEAFF	TGTGCCAGCAGTCCCCTGGGAGGGGCGAACACTGAAGCTTTCTTT
TRBV19	TRBJ2-3	-	-	CASSMWESDTQYF	TGTGCCAGTAGTATGTGGGAGTCGGATACGCAGTATTTT
TRBV19	TRBJ1-1	-	TRBD1	CASSQTGGNTEAFF	TGTGCCAGTAGCCAGACAGGGGGTAACACTGAAGCTTTCTTT
TRBV6-1	TRBJ2-3	-	TRBD2	CASRNRERGGDTQYF	TGTGCCAGCAGGAACCGTGAGCGGGGGGGAGATACGCAGTATTTT
TRBV5-1	TRBJ1-6	-	-	CASSLDSSYNSPLHF	TGCGCCAGCAGCTTGGACAGCTCCTATAATTCACCCCTCCACTTT
TRBV5-1	TRBJ1-3	few	-	CASSATGFGNTIYF	TGCGCCAGCAGCGCAACAGGGTTTGGAAACACCATATATTTT
TRBV18	TRBJ1-1	-	-	CASSPGQNTEAFF	TGTGCCAGCTCACCGGGACAGAACACTGAAGCTTTCTTT
TRBV9	TRBJ1-1	once	-	CASSVEPTPGNTEAFF	TGTGCCAGCAGCGTAGAACCCACCCCAGGGAACACTGAAGCTTTCTTT
TRBV7-9	TRBJ2-1	-	TRBD2	CASSPPGLASYNEQFF	TGTGCCAGCAGCCCGCCGGGACTAGCGAGTTACAATGAGCAGTTCTTC
TRBV5-4	TRBJ1-1	-	-	CASRIGENTEAFF	TGTGCCAGCAGGATAGGGGAGAACACTGAAGCTTTCTTT
TRBV5-1	TRBJ2-7	few	-	CASSWDNYEQYF	TGCGCCAGCAGCTGGGACAATTACGAGCAGTACTTC
TRBV11-2	TRBJ2-3	-	-	CASSHQQAGTDTQYF	TGTGCCAGCAGCCACCAACAGGCCGGCACAGATACGCAGTATTTT
TRBV6-6	TRBJ1-1	-	-	CARAGSTEAFF	TGTGCCAGGGCGGGGAGCACTGAAGCTTTCTTT
TRBV2	TRBJ2-7	-	-	CASSQDGGFYEQYF	TGTGCCAGCAGCCAGGACGGAGGTTTCTACGAGCAGTACTTC
TRBV11-2	TRBJ2-7	-	TRBD1	CASSLPGQVPSEQYF	TGTGCCAGCAGCTTGCCGGGACAGGTTCCCTCTGAGCAGTACTTC
TRBV13	TRBJ1-4	-	-	CASSLGQANEKLFF	TGTGCCAGCAGCTTAGGACAGGCTAATGAAAAACTGTTTTTT
TRBV9	TRBJ1-1	-	-	CASSVGVLNTEAFF	TGTGCCAGCAGCGTAGGAGTGCTGAACACTGAAGCTTTCTTT
TRBV11-2	TRBJ2-1	few	TRBD1	CASIDNRGDRVSYNEQFF	TGTGCCAGCATCGACAACAGAGGGGACAGGGTATCCTACAATGAGCAGTTCTTC
TRBV7-2	TRBJ2-7	-	TRBD2	CASSLARTSYEQYF	TGTGCCAGCAGCTTAGCGAGGACTAGCTACGAGCAGTACTTC
TRBV14	TRBJ2-4	few	-	CASSQVTGAGAKNIQYF	TGTGCCAGCAGCCAGGTCACAGGGGCGGGGGCCAAAAACATTCAGTACTTC
TRBV15	TRBJ1-1	-	-	CATSRETENTEAFF	TGTGCCACCAGCAGAGAGACAGAGAACACTGAAGCTTTCTTT
TRBV11-1	TRBJ2-1	-	TRBD2	CASSSRPPGGAGYNEQFF	TGTGCCAGCAGCTCCCGCCCGCCCGGGGGGGCCGGGTACAATGAGCAGTTCTTC
TRBV29-1	TRBJ1-1	-	-	CSVDRPEGAEAFF	TGCAGCGTTGACCGCCCGGAGGGCGCTGAAGCTTTCTTT
TRBV11-3	TRBJ2-1	-	-	CASSLPGTQPTNEQFF	TGTGCCAGCAGCTTACCCGGGACTCAGCCAACCAATGAGCAGTTCTTC
TRBV5-4	TRBJ2-2	-	-	CASSLPGRSGELFF	TGTGCCAGCAGCTTGCCAGGTCGGTCCGGGGAGCTGTTTTTT
TRBV6-5	TRBJ2-6	few	TRBD2	CGAGESGANVLTF	TGTGGAGCGGGGGAATCTGGGGCCAACGTCCTGACTTTC
TRBV7-3	TRBJ2-3	-	-	CASSPEGRVDTQYF	TGTGCCAGCAGCCCCGAAGGTCGGGTAGATACGCAGTATTTT